This entry lists 30 T cell receptor beta chains sequenced from one sample in a study of T cells in Graves' hyperthyroidism and ophthalmopathy. RNA transcripts gave rise to amplified TCR beta CDR3 regions. Primed by the HTBI set, a first-round RT-PCR was run on the TCR CDR3. TCRdb independently ran MiXCR on the multiplex PCR reads; one entry per CDR3 protein. There are about 400,000 distinct CDR3 sequences in the sample; more than 14% occur only once, and roughly a fifth lies in the top ten. Sequenced material: blood. The receptors derive from a woman in her twenties or thirties with Graves' ophthalmopathy.

There are many counts of this clonotype. The V gene is TRBV19, the J gene TRBJ2-7; 7 bases are shared with TRBD1. J gave up 7 bases and V 7 bases, and 16 bases lay outside the gene matches. The CDR3 covers 15 residues. Germline V gives CDR1 LNHDA, CDR2 SQIVND (reference sequence). DNA for the CDR3: TGTGCCAGTATGAGGTCAGGGGGTCACTTGGAAGAGCAGTACTTC. Translating gives CASMRSGGHLEEQYF.

In its sample, this clonotype was seen many times. The rearrangement joins TRBV12-3 or TRBV12-4 to TRBJ2-5; 9 nucleotides line up with TRBD2. CDR3 length: 19 amino acids. V was pared by 3 bases and J by 4 bases, with 18 bases of the junction left unmatched. Here the CDR3 DNA reads TGTGCCAGCAGTTTTTTATTTTTAGCGGGGGACCAGGAACGAGAGACCCAGTACTTC. Its protein is CASSFLFLAGDQERETQYF.

This clonotype has ten or more counts. V and J are TRBV5-4 and TRBJ2-1; D is perhaps TRBD1 or TRBD2 (6 bases each). Looked up from germline, CDR1 is SGHNT and CDR2 is YYREEE (reference sequence). The V and J ends lost 1 base and 4 bases respectively, with 12 bases between them. This CDR3 is built from 15 residues. This CDR3 is CASSLPGAVYNEQFF. DNA of the CDR3: TGTGCCAGCAGCTTGCCGGGGGCCGTATACAATGAGCAGTTCTTC. The full variable domain, with the rest looked up from reference TRBV5-4 and TRBJ2-1, is ETGVTQSPTHLIKTRGQQVTLRCSSQSGHNTVSWYQQALGQGPQFIFQYYREEENGRGNFPPRFSGLQFPNYSSELNVNALELDDSALYLCASSLPGAVYNEQFFGPGTRLTVL.

At least ten counts were recorded for this clonotype. The chain links TRBV7-3 to TRBJ2-5; 11 bases align to TRBD2. The CDR3 has 14 amino acids. With V trimmed by 5 bases and J by 3 bases, 2 bases remained unmatched. Germline CDR1 and CDR2: SGHTA and FQGTGA. The CDR3 here is CASSRSGGEETQYF. CDR3 DNA: TGTGCCAGCAGCCGTAGCGGGGGGGAAGAGACCCAGTACTTC.

As to this clonotype: A read error is possible here, since a much larger clone lies one base away. The V call is TRBV28, the J call TRBJ1-5; D is ambiguous. There are 12 residues in the CDR3. Per germline, CDR1 MDHEN and CDR2 SYDVKM. This chain's CDR3 is CASSLALAAQQF. The CDR3 DNA reads TGTGCCAGCAGTTTGGCTTTAGCGGCCCAGCAGTTT. Supplemented by reference TRBV28 and TRBJ1-5, the full variable domain reads DVKVTQSSRYLVKRTGEKVFLECVQDMDHENMFWYRQDPGLGLRLIYFSYDVKMKEKGDIPEGYSVSREKKERFSLILESASTNQTSMYLCASSLALAAQQFGDGTRLSIL.

The V and J genes are TRBV27 and TRBJ2-3; 12 bases align to TRBD2. Germline loops: CDR1 MNHEY, CDR2 SMNVEV (reference sequence). V gave up 4 bases and J gave up 4 bases; unmatched junction bases: 6. This CDR3 has 16 amino acids. In nucleotides, the CDR3 is TGTGCCAGCAGTTCCAGACTAGCGGGAGCCGCAGATACGCAGTATTTT. This gives the protein CASSSRLAGAADTQYF.

Many counts were recorded for this clonotype. The V and J genes are TRBV29-1 and TRBJ2-3; D is unresolved. Germline lookup yields CDR1 SQVTM and CDR2 ANQGSEA. Trimming left V 0 bases short and J 0 bases short, with 10 bases between. The length of the CDR3 is 15 residues. CDR3 sequence reads: CSVEEGSPSTDTQYF. In DNA, the CDR3 is TGCAGCGTTGAAGAGGGCTCGCCTAGCACAGATACGCAGTATTTT.

This clonotype appeared many times. V and J are TRBV9 and TRBJ2-7; 7 nucleotides align to TRBD2. With 1 base clipped from V and 5 bases from J, the junction kept 12 bases outside the gene matches. The CDR3 contains 16 residues. Per the germline V gene, CDR1 is SGDLS and CDR2 is YYNGEE. CDR3 sequence (DNA): TGTGCCAGCAGCGTACACCTAGGACTAGAGCGAAACGAGCAGTACTTC. It is translated as CASSVHLGLERNEQYF.

This clonotype was seen repeatedly, ten times or more. The genes are TRBV4-1 and TRBJ2-7; D is ambiguous. Germline-derived CDR1 and CDR2 are MGHRA and YSYEKL. Deletions cut 4 bases from V and 5 bases from J, with 9 bases between. There are 12 residues in the CDR3. CDR3 in DNA: TGCGCCAGCAGCCCCTCCGGCGACGAGCAGTACTTC. This sequence encodes CASSPSGDEQYF.

This clonotype was seen at least ten times. The rearrangement links TRBV7-8 to TRBJ2-5, with no clear D. CDR1 SGHVS and CDR2 FQNEAQ come from the germline V gene. The CDR3 runs 13 residues. The ends were cut back, 0 bases at V and 5 bases at J, with 7 bases in the middle. The CDR3 nucleotides read TGTGCCAGCAGCTTAGCGCAGCCGGAGACCCAGTACTTC. Amino acids: CASSLAQPETQYF.

This clonotype was seen a few times. The rearrangement uses TRBV5-4 and TRBJ2-3; TRBD1 or TRBD2 may be the D gene (5 bases each). The V gene's germline CDR1 is SGHNT and CDR2 YYREEE (reference sequence). V was trimmed by 9 bases and J by 5 bases, leaving 16 bases between them. The CDR3 is 13 residues long. The CDR3 nucleotides read TGTGCCATCCCCTTCGGAGGACAAGATACGCAGTATTTT. This codes for CAIPFGGQDTQYF.

Many counts were recorded for this clonotype. The rearrangement links TRBV2 to TRBJ2-1, with TRBD2 identical over 15 bases. The CDR3 spans 19 residues. The V gene's germline CDR1 is SNHLY and CDR2 FYNNEI. V was pared by 5 bases and J by 0 bases, with 8 bases of the junction left unmatched. CDR3: CASSKTGTSGGSSYNEQFF. In DNA, the CDR3 is TGTGCCAGCAGTAAAACTGGGACTAGCGGGGGGAGCTCCTACAATGAGCAGTTCTTC.

This clonotype showed up many times. The V and J genes are TRBV28 and TRBJ2-7; 9 bases match TRBD1. J was trimmed by 3 bases and V by 1 base; bases with no gene match: 4. The germline gives CDR1 MDHEN, CDR2 SYDVKM. CDR3 length: 15 amino acids. For the CDR3, the DNA is TGTGCCAGCAGTTTATTTTCGGGACAGGGCTACGAGCAGTACTTC. This encodes CASSLFSGQGYEQYF.

This clonotype was counted ten times or more. CDR3 coding DNA: TGCAGTGCACGTAGCAGGAGCTCCTATAATTCACCCCTCCACTTT. Its protein product is CSARSRSSYNSPLHF. The rearrangement joins TRBV20-1 to TRBJ1-6; unclear D gene. Trimming stripped 6 bases from V and 0 bases from J, with 12 bases between. The length of the CDR3 is 15 residues. Germline V gene data show CDR1 as DFQATT and CDR2 as SNEGSKA (reference sequence).

This clonotype was counted ten times or more. The chain combines TRBV28 with TRBJ2-7; 11 bases line up with TRBD1. Germline CDR1 MDHEN, CDR2 SYDVKM. The V segment lost 4 bases and the J segment 1 base; nucleotides outside the gene matches: 6. This CDR3 comprises 16 residues. CDR3 sequence (DNA): TGTGCCAGCAGTTCCCCCAGGGACAGGGGGTCCTACGAGCAGTACTTC. It yields the protein CASSSPRDRGSYEQYF.

The chain employs TRBV7-9 and TRBJ2-1; D remains unclear. The CDR3 extends over 12 amino acids. V dropped 5 bases and J dropped 9 bases, with 11 bases sitting between them. CDR1 is SEHNR, CDR2 FQNEAQ, per germline (reference sequence). The CDR3 sequence: CASSDQYFEQFF. The CDR3 DNA reads TGTGCCAGCAGCGACCAATATTTTGAGCAGTTCTTC.

This clonotype has at least ten counts. The genes are TRBV12-3 or TRBV12-4 and TRBJ1-1; D gene unclear. V lost 1 base, J lost 0 bases, and 6 bases lay in between. The CDR3 is made up of 14 amino acids. The CDR3 DNA follows: TGTGCCAGCAGTTTAGGAAAGTTGAACACTGAAGCTTTCTTT. Residues: CASSLGKLNTEAFF.

This clonotype was counted ten times or more. The chain couples TRBV18 to TRBJ2-5; D not certain. The CDR3 sequence is 12 residues long. Germline-derived CDR1 and CDR2 are KGHSH and LQKENI. Trimming removed 3 bases at V and 4 bases at J, with 6 bases between. The CDR3: CASSPTLETQYF. CDR3 nucleotide sequence: TGTGCCAGCTCACCCACCTTAGAGACCCAGTACTTC.

The chain combines TRBV7-6 with TRBJ2-7, with TRBD2 identical over 9 bases. Per germline, CDR1 SGHVS and CDR2 FNYEAQ. The CDR3 loop spans 15 amino acids. V dropped 5 bases and J dropped 7; count of bases not matched to a gene: 12. The CDR3 loop reads CASSQDRLAGKEQYF. DNA for the CDR3: TGTGCCAGCAGCCAAGATAGGCTAGCGGGGAAAGAGCAGTACTTC.

This clonotype was seen at least ten times. The V gene is TRBV13, the J gene TRBJ2-1; 9 nucleotides line up with TRBD2. The CDR3 is 16 amino acids. Germline lookup yields CDR1 PRHDT and CDR2 FYEKMQ (reference sequence). J was trimmed by 5 bases and V by 3 bases; bases with no gene match: 8. The CDR3 reads CASSLKPGTSHNEQFF. The CDR3 DNA reads as TGTGCCAGCAGCTTGAAACCCGGGACTAGCCACAATGAGCAGTTCTTC.

The V and J genes are TRBV9 and TRBJ2-3; a weak D match, TRBD1 (6 bases). Germline loops: CDR1 SGDLS, CDR2 YYNGEE. Trimming left V 2 bases short and J 5 bases short, with 12 bases between. CDR3 size: 14 residues. The CDR3 DNA reads TGTGCCAGCAGCGTCTCAGGGGCCCAAGATACGCAGTATTTT. Its protein is CASSVSGAQDTQYF.

Many counts were recorded for this clonotype. The chain is built from TRBV3-1 and TRBJ1-6; tentative D call: TRBD1 (5 bases). Germline CDR1 LGHDT, CDR2 YNNKEL (reference sequence). V was trimmed by 0 bases and J by 7 bases, leaving 13 bases between them. The CDR3 covers 16 residues. The CDR3 DNA follows: TGTGCCAGCAGCCAAGACAGTACAGGTTGGAATTCACCCCTCCACTTT. Protein product: CASSQDSTGWNSPLHF.

This clonotype has ten or more counts. This sequence joins TRBV28 and TRBJ1-1; D is uncertain. This CDR3 region has 13 residues. The germline V gene has CDR1 MDHEN and CDR2 SYDVKM. V lost 1 base to trimming and J lost 4 bases, with 7 bases between them. Here the CDR3 reads CASSLLGPTEAFF. The DNA of the CDR3 is TGTGCCAGCAGTTTATTGGGTCCCACTGAAGCTTTCTTT. Full variable domain (rest looked up from reference TRBV28 and TRBJ1-1): DVKVTQSSRYLVKRTGEKVFLECVQDMDHENMFWYRQDPGLGLRLIYFSYDVKMKEKGDIPEGYSVSREKKERFSLILESASTNQTSMYLCASSLLGPTEAFFGQGTRLTVV.

The table lists this clonotype with many counts. This sequence joins TRBV18 and TRBJ2-1, with 8 positions matching TRBD2. The V gene end was trimmed by 6 bases and the J gene end by 3 bases; junction bases not matched to a gene: 10. CDR1 and CDR2 from the germline V gene are KGHSH and LQKENI. The CDR3 spans 16 residues. CDR3 in DNA: TGTGCCAGCTCCCCTATCGCGAGCGGGGGCTACAATGAGCAGTTCTTC. This codes for CASSPIASGGYNEQFF.

This clonotype was seen ten or more times. This chain joins TRBV4-2 and TRBJ1-1, with no clear D. This CDR3 region has 14 residues. Trimming removed 0 bases from V and 5 bases from J, with 10 bases in between. Germline V gene sequence: CDR1 LGHNA, CDR2 YNFKEQ. CDR3 region: CASSQDSSTTEAFF. The CDR3 DNA reads TGTGCCAGCAGCCAAGATTCGTCGACGACTGAAGCTTTCTTT.

In this sample, this clonotype turned up many times. J is TRBJ2-1 and V is TRBV18, with D possibly being TRBD2 (5 bases). Trimming removed 3 bases at V and 2 bases at J, with 11 bases between. CDR3 length equals 15 residues. Germline V lookup: CDR1 KGHSH, CDR2 LQKENI. Written as DNA, the CDR3 is TGTGCCAGCTCACCGCCAGCGCGGGCCTACAATGAGCAGTTCTTC. This codes for CASSPPARAYNEQFF.

The table lists this clonotype with many counts. The chain has TRBV6-1 and TRBJ1-2; 9 bases are shared with TRBD1. Germline V lookup: CDR1 MNHNS, CDR2 SASEGT. Trimming at V came to 6 bases and at J to 4 bases, leaving 3 bases not matched to a gene. The CDR3 is made up of 13 amino acids. DNA of the CDR3: TGTGCCAGCAGGCGACAGGGGGGCTATGGCTACACCTTC. Translating gives CASRRQGGYGYTF.

This clonotype was found a few times. The chain has TRBV27 and TRBJ2-7; 8 nucleotides agree with TRBD2. The V gene end was trimmed by 3 bases and the J gene end by 6 bases; junction bases not matched to a gene: 7. Germline V gene sequence: CDR1 MNHEY, CDR2 SMNVEV (reference sequence). This CDR3 spans 14 amino acids. This chain's CDR3 is CASSFRGGLSEQYF. The DNA of the CDR3 is TGTGCCAGCAGTTTCCGGGGGGGCCTAAGCGAGCAGTACTTC.

In its sample, this clonotype was seen many times. This chain connects TRBV6-1 to TRBJ1-5; a possible D gene is TRBD1 (5 bases). V lost 8 bases and J lost 0, with 14 bases in between. Looked up from germline, CDR1 is MNHNS and CDR2 is SASEGT. This CDR3 has 15 amino acids. The CDR3 spells CASLRSRDSNQPQHF. In DNA form, the CDR3 reads TGTGCCAGCCTTCGATCCAGGGATAGCAATCAGCCCCAGCATTTT.

This clonotype was picked up many times. The chain recombines TRBV12-3 or TRBV12-4 with TRBJ1-5; 8 nucleotides line up with TRBD1. There are 20 residues in the CDR3. The V segment lost 6 bases and the J segment 0 bases; nucleotides outside the gene matches: 19. The CDR3 coding sequence is TGTGCCAGCAGACCGGACAGGGCTACCATAGGGATTTATAGCAATCAGCCCCAGCATTTT. Encoded protein: CASRPDRATIGIYSNQPQHF.